These T cell receptor beta chains were read from a single sample in a study of cytomegalovirus exposure and HLA in healthy donors. Generated by immunoSEQ multiplex PCR, the TCRdb table keeps only in-frame clones and is missing some. Of about 86,000 clones in the sample, more than 65% were seen once. The sample taken for sequencing was PBMCs. Receptors originate from a man in his 60s in good health and CMV-seronegative. CDR3s include the opening cysteine and the closing phenylalanine or tryptophan. A D gene is named only where the DNA matches it firmly. Only part of the rows carry a size: once, few, many, or a class if the clone is expanded.

D,V,size,J,CDR3,DNA
.,TRBV7-7,once,TRBJ2-1,CASSFGDEQFF,TGTGCTAGCAGCTTCGGGGATGAGCAGTTCTTC
TRBD1,TRBV7-9,.,TRBJ1-2,CASSLEFRDRDGYTF,TGTGCCAGCAGCTTAGAGTTCCGGGACAGGGATGGCTACACCTTC
TRBD1,TRBV11-3,.,TRBJ2-7,CASSSTRGNGEQYF,TGTGCCAGCAGCTCAACCAGGGGGAACGGCGAGCAGTACTTC
TRBD2,TRBV29-1,.,TRBJ2-7,CSVRVTSGDYEQYF,TGCAGCGTTCGAGTAACTAGCGGGGACTACGAGCAGTACTTC
TRBD1,TRBV28,few,TRBJ2-7,CASTLSGGSYEQYF,TGTGCCAGCACCTTATCAGGGGGCTCCTACGAGCAGTACTTC
TRBD2,TRBV7-8,few,TRBJ2-2,CASRTGRSGGYTGELFF,TGTGCCAGCCGGACGGGCCGGAGCGGGGGTTACACCGGGGAGCTGTTTTTT
.,TRBV19,.,TRBJ2-3,CASMETSAADTQYF,TGTGCCAGTATGGAGACTTCAGCCGCAGATACGCAGTATTTT
TRBD2,TRBV6-1,few,TRBJ2-1,CASSEWREYNEQFF,TGTGCCAGCAGTGAGTGGCGGGAGTACAATGAGCAGTTCTTC
TRBD2,TRBV2,once,TRBJ2-5,CASSEDSGREETQYF,TGTGCCAGCAGTGAAGACAGTGGGAGGGAGGAGACCCAGTACTTC
.,TRBV9,.,TRBJ1-4,CASSVDRSNEKLFF,TGTGCCAGCAGCGTCGACAGATCTAATGAAAAACTGTTTTTT
TRBD2,TRBV30,.,TRBJ2-2,CAWSDGRGGNTGELFF,TGTGCCTGGAGCGACGGTCGGGGGGGAAACACCGGGGAGCTGTTTTTT
TRBD2,TRBV7-2,.,TRBJ2-1,CASSTSGLAGLEQFF,TGTGCCAGCAGCACGTCCGGACTAGCGGGGCTTGAGCAGTTCTTC
TRBD1,TRBV18,.,TRBJ1-4,CASSLNRGPNEKLFF,TGTGCCAGCTCACTAAACAGGGGTCCCAATGAAAAACTGTTTTTT
.,TRBV7-2,.,TRBJ1-1,CASSLSPGRGTEAFF,TGTGCCAGCAGCTTAAGTCCAGGGAGGGGCACTGAAGCTTTCTTT
.,TRBV10-1,few,TRBJ1-1,CASSDGGNTEAFF,TGCGCCAGCAGTGACGGGGGGAACACTGAAGCTTTCTTT
TRBD1,TRBV5-6,few,TRBJ2-2,CASSLGTGTHLTGELFF,TGTGCCAGCAGCTTAGGGACAGGGACCCATCTCACCGGGGAGCTGTTTTTT
.,TRBV2,.,TRBJ2-7,CASRGQLSSYEQYF,TGTGCCAGCAGAGGACAGCTCTCCTCCTACGAGCAGTACTTC
TRBD2,TRBV5-1,.,TRBJ2-1,CASSFLIAGGTGSYNEQFF,TGCGCCAGCAGCTTTTTAATAGCGGGAGGTACTGGGTCCTACAATGAGCAGTTCTTC
.,TRBV4-3,.,TRBJ1-3,CASSQDKAGSGNTIYF,TGCGCCAGCAGCCAAGATAAGGCGGGGTCTGGAAACACCATATATTTT
TRBD1,TRBV5-4,.,TRBJ2-2,CASSLGTGSPGELFF,TGTGCCAGCAGCTTGGGGACAGGTTCCCCCGGGGAGCTGTTTTTT
TRBD1,TRBV11-2,.,TRBJ2-7,CASSSTRDSFSYEQYF,TGTGCCAGCAGCTCCACCCGGGACAGCTTTTCCTACGAGCAGTACTTC
.,TRBV27,.,TRBJ1-5,CASRQVDGQPQHF,TGTGCCAGCAGACAGGTAGACGGTCAGCCCCAGCATTTT
TRBD1,TRBV19,.,TRBJ1-6,CASRKTGGMNNSPLHF,TGTGCCAGTAGAAAAACAGGGGGAATGAATAATTCACCCCTCCACTTT
TRBD1,TRBV6-6,.,TRBJ1-5,CASSYSTGGDQPQHF,TGTGCCAGCAGTTACTCGACAGGGGGCGATCAGCCCCAGCATTTT
.,TRBV5-1,.,TRBJ1-1,CASRSDRYTEAFF,TGCGCCAGCAGATCGGACAGATACACTGAAGCTTTCTTT
.,TRBV6-1,.,TRBJ1-3,CASLTSGNTIYF,TGTGCCAGCTTGACATCTGGAAACACCATATATTTT
TRBD1,TRBV23-1,.,TRBJ1-2,CASSQSRGQGYGYTF,TGCGCCAGCAGTCAATCTAGAGGACAGGGCTATGGCTACACCTTC
TRBD2,TRBV6-5,few,TRBJ2-7,CASSYGTRHEQYF,TGTGCCAGCAGTTACGGGACTAGGCACGAGCAGTACTTC
.,TRBV28,few,TRBJ1-1,CASSLGGWGQAFF,TGTGCCAGCAGCCTCGGGGGGTGGGGGCAAGCTTTCTTT
.,TRBV29-1,few,TRBJ2-5,CSVGEFGETQYF,TGCAGCGTTGGGGAGTTCGGAGAGACCCAGTACTTC
TRBD1,TRBV7-9,.,TRBJ2-7,CASSLVQGAAYEQYF,TGTGCCAGCAGCTTGGTACAGGGGGCCGCCTACGAGCAGTACTTC
TRBD1,TRBV4-3,.,TRBJ1-1,CASSQGQGATEAFF,TGCGCCAGCAGCCAGGGACAGGGGGCGACTGAAGCTTTCTTT
.,TRBV5-8,few,TRBJ1-5,CASSVGAFSNQPQHF,TGTGCCAGCAGCGTGGGGGCCTTTAGCAATCAGCCCCAGCATTTT
TRBD1,TRBV18,.,TRBJ2-7,CASSPMGPRDRGVYEQYF,TGTGCCAGCTCACCAATGGGACCCCGGGACAGGGGGGTGTACGAGCAGTACTTC
TRBD2,TRBV9,.,TRBJ2-2,CASSVGLAGGTGELFF,TGTGCCAGCAGCGTAGGTCTAGCGGGAGGCACCGGGGAGCTGTTTTTT
TRBD2,TRBV6-5,.,TRBJ2-1,CASSYKAGVTHEQFF,TGTGCCAGCAGTTATAAAGCGGGAGTCACCCATGAGCAGTTCTTC
.,TRBV15,.,TRBJ1-3,CATSRDWGAGNTIYF,TGTGCCACCAGCAGAGATTGGGGGGCTGGAAACACCATATATTTT
.,TRBV7-2,.,TRBJ2-1,CASSLSSLYNEQFF,TGTGCCAGCAGCTTAAGCTCCCTTTACAATGAGCAGTTCTTC
.,TRBV5-8,.,TRBJ1-2,CASSLGGRNYGYTF,TGTGCCAGCAGCTTGGGCGGCCGGAACTATGGCTACACCTTC
TRBD1,TRBV7-9,.,TRBJ1-1,CASGTGGGSNEAFF,TGTGCCAGCGGAACAGGGGGCGGGTCGAATGAAGCTTTCTTT
TRBD1,TRBV30,few,TRBJ1-5,CAWSGAGGRSNQPQHF,TGTGCCTGGAGTGGGGCAGGGGGCCGTAGCAATCAGCCCCAGCATTTT
.,TRBV4-1,few,TRBJ1-1,CASSPRGGTNTEAFF,TGCGCCAGCAGCCCCCGGGGGGGGACGAACACTGAAGCTTTCTTT
.,TRBV7-9,.,TRBJ1-1,CASSLEQENTEAFF,TGTGCCAGCAGCTTAGAACAAGAGAACACTGAAGCTTTCTTT
TRBD2,TRBV30,.,TRBJ2-3,CAWSLGGSDTQYF,TGTGCCTGGAGCCTCGGGGGGTCAGATACGCAGTATTTT
TRBD2,TRBV6-1,.,TRBJ2-1,CASSGGTSGSGAEQFF,TGTGCCAGCAGTGGTGGGACTAGCGGGAGTGGCGCTGAGCAGTTCTTC
TRBD1,TRBV27,.,TRBJ2-1,CASSPDRGSYNEQFF,TGTGCCAGCAGCCCAGACAGGGGCTCTTACAATGAGCAGTTCTTC
TRBD2,TRBV18,.,TRBJ2-3,CASSPPAGGMDTQYF,TGTGCCAGCTCACCACCCGCGGGAGGGATGGATACGCAGTATTTT
TRBD2,TRBV27,few,TRBJ2-7,CASSLSASGSYEQYF,TGTGCCAGCAGTTTATCGGCTAGCGGGAGCTACGAGCAGTACTTC
.,TRBV14,.,TRBJ2-4,CASSRDSLAKNIQYF,TGTGCCAGCAGCCGAGACAGTCTAGCCAAAAACATTCAGTACTTC
.,TRBV21-1,.,TRBJ1-1,CASSKGQQNTEAFF,TGTGCCAGCAGCAAGGGACAGCAGAACACTGAAGCTTTCTTT
.,TRBV5-1,.,TRBJ2-7,CASSLEGHSTYEQYF,TGCGCCAGCAGCTTGGAGGGACACTCTACTTACGAGCAGTACTTC
TRBD2,TRBV5-4,.,TRBJ2-5,CASRPRTSEETQYF,TGTGCCAGCAGACCCCGGACTAGCGAGGAGACCCAGTACTTC
.,TRBV9,once,TRBJ2-2,CASSVGGANTGELFF,TGTGCCAGCAGCGTAGGCGGCGCGAACACCGGGGAGCTGTTTTTT